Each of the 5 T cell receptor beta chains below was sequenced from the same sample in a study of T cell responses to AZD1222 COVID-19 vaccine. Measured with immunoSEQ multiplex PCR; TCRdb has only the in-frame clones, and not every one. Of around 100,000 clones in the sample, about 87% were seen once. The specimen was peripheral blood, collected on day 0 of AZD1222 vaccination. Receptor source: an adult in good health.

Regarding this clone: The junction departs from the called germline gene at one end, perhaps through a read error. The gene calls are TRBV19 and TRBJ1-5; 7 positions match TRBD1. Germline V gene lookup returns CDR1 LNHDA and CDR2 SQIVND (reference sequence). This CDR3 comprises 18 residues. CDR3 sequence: CASSTRIGDSYSYQPQHF. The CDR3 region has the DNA TGTGCCAGTAGTACTCGTATCGGGGACAGCTATAGCTATCAGCCCCAGCATTTT.

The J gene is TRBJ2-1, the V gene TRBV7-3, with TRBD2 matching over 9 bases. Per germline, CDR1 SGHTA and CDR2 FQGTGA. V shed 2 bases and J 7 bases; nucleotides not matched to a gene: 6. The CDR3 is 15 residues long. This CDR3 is CASSLGGGARNEQFF. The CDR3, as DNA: TGTGCCAGCAGCTTAGGCGGGGGGGCTCGGAATGAGCAGTTCTTC.

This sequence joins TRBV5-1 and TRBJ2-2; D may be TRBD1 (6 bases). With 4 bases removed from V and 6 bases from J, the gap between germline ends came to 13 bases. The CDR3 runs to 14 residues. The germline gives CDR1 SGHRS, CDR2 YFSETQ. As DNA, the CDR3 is TGCGCCAGCAGCCAGGGGCGAGTTCCCGGGGAGCTGTTTTTT. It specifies CASSQGRVPGELFF.

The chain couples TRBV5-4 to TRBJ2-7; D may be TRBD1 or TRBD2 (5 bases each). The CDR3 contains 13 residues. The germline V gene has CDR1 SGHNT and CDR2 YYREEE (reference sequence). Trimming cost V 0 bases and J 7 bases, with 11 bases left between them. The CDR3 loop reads CASSLVRDEEQYF. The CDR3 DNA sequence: TGTGCCAGCAGCTTGGTTCGGGACGAGGAGCAGTACTTC.

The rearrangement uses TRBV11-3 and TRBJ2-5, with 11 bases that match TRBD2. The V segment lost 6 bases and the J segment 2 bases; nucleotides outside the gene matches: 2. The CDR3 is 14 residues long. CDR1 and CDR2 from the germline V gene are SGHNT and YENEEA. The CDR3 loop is CASRGTSGQETQYF. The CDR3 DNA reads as TGTGCCAGCAGGGGGACTAGCGGTCAAGAGACCCAGTACTTC.